The 19 T cell receptor beta chains reported below all come from one sample, sequenced in a study of T cells in localized non-small cell lung cancer. The assay was immunoSEQ multiplex PCR, and TCRdb's table has in-frame clones only and misses some. In the table there are 1,500 to 2,000 clones, 23% of which are singletons. The sample in question was normal lung tissue next to the tumor, obtained before any cancer treatment. Source of these receptors: a male donor aged 60 or over with stage II lung adenocarcinoma.

This chain joins TRBV28 and TRBJ2-1; 10 positions agree with TRBD1. The CDR3 loop spans 18 amino acids. Trimming cost V 3 bases and J 3 bases; bases outside gene matches: 11. Germline CDR1 reads MDHEN; CDR2 reads SYDVKM. CDR3 sequence reads: CASSFSNLGQGNYNEQFF. CDR3 in DNA: TGTGCCAGCAGTTTCTCCAACCTGGGACAGGGGAACTACAATGAGCAGTTCTTC.

The genes are TRBV30 and TRBJ1-5; D is perhaps TRBD1 (6 bases). Per the germline V gene, CDR1 is GTSNPN and CDR2 is SVGIG (reference sequence). V lost 1 base to trimming and J lost 5 bases, with 12 bases between them. The CDR3 extends over 14 amino acids. The CDR3 sequence is CAWSAGTFDQPQHF. The CDR3 DNA reads TGTGCCTGGAGTGCCGGGACATTTGATCAGCCCCAGCATTTT.

By frequency in the sample, this clone is medium-sized. This CDR3 reads CASSHGTGDYGYTF. DNA of the CDR3: TGCGCCAGCAGCCACGGTACGGGGGACTATGGCTACACCTTC. The rearrangement joins TRBV4-1 to TRBJ1-2, with D possibly TRBD1 on 5 matching bases. Per the germline V gene, CDR1 is MGHRA and CDR2 is YSYEKL. The V end lost 3 bases, the J end lost 3 bases, and 11 bases lay between the germline ends. CDR3 length: 14 residues.

The rearrangement links TRBV25-1 to TRBJ2-1; D is unclear. This CDR3 contains 16 residues. The V end was cut by 1 base, the J end by 0 bases, with 10 bases between. Germline V gene sequence: CDR1 MGHDK, CDR2 SYGVNS. The CDR3 bases are TGTGCCAGCAGTGAATTCGGCGGCCGCTCCTACAATGAGCAGTTCTTC. Its protein is CASSEFGGRSYNEQFF.

This clone was seen more than once but under ten times. V and J are TRBV6-8 and TRBJ2-7; D might be TRBD2 (6 bases). The ends were cut back, 6 bases at V and 3 bases at J, with 15 bases in the middle. CDR3 length: 14 amino acids. Looked up from germline, CDR1 is MNHGY and CDR2 is SAAAGT. CDR3 region: CASSPTIADYEQYF. CDR3 nucleotides: TGTGCCAGCAGCCCTACTATAGCGGACTACGAGCAGTACTTC.

The chain couples TRBV14 to TRBJ1-2; TRBD1 is a possible D gene (5 bases). V shed 3 bases and J shed 7 bases, with 15 bases lying between them. The CDR3 has 14 amino acids. The germline CDR1 and CDR2 sequences are SGHDN and FVKESK. CDR3 sequence reads: CASSQYPQGIGYTF. The CDR3 region has the DNA TGTGCCAGCAGCCAGTATCCCCAGGGTATTGGCTACACCTTC.

This clone is classed as medium-sized. This chain joins TRBV7-2 and TRBJ1-4; 7 positions agree with TRBD1. V was pared by 5 bases and J by 5 bases, with 2 bases of the junction left unmatched. CDR1 is SGHTA, CDR2 FQGNSA, per germline. The CDR3 has 13 amino acids. In DNA, the CDR3 is TGTGCCAGCAGCATGGACAGGAATGAAAAACTGTTTTTT. Its translation is CASSMDRNEKLFF.

This clone is classed as medium-sized. The chain links TRBV11-3 to TRBJ1-1; a possible D gene is TRBD1 (5 bases). This CDR3 has 15 residues. V was cut by 0 bases and J by 8 bases, with 16 bases left in between. Germline CDR1 and CDR2: SGHNT and YENEEA. This CDR3 is CASSLDQGTVREAFF. The CDR3 DNA reads as TGTGCCAGCAGCTTAGATCAGGGAACCGTCAGAGAAGCTTTCTTT.

Sample share makes this clone medium-sized. The gene calls are TRBV11-3 and TRBJ1-1, with D hard to call. V lost 6 bases and J 5 bases, leaving 16 bases between the germline ends. Germline CDR1 and CDR2: SGHNT and YENEEA. This CDR3 has 14 residues. This chain's CDR3 is CASRLSGSGTEAFF. The CDR3 DNA reads as TGTGCCAGCAGATTATCCGGGAGTGGGACTGAAGCTTTCTTT.

The rearrangement links TRBV28 to TRBJ1-2; 8 bases are a match to TRBD1. The trim removed 5 bases at V and 5 bases at J, leaving 7 bases unmatched. Germline V gene sequence: CDR1 MDHEN, CDR2 SYDVKM. The CDR3 spans 14 residues. CDR3: CASSPGTGGYGYTF. The CDR3 DNA sequence: TGTGCCAGCAGTCCAGGGACAGGTGGATATGGCTACACCTTC.

A few counts support this clone. The chain employs TRBV28 and TRBJ1-4; 9 bases are shared with TRBD1. CDR1 and CDR2 (germline): MDHEN, SYDVKM. The CDR3 covers 15 residues. The V segment lost 6 bases and the J segment 10 bases; nucleotides outside the gene matches: 12. This CDR3 is CASRTPGQGGGKLFF. The CDR3 nucleotides are TGTGCCAGCAGAACACCGGGACAGGGCGGTGGAAAACTGTTTTTT.

This clone was observed a few times. The chain combines TRBV4-1 with TRBJ1-1; possible D gene TRBD1, 6 bases. This CDR3 is built from 17 residues. CDR1 is MGHRA, CDR2 YSYEKL, per germline. Trimming took 0 bases from V and 3 from J, leaving 17 bases between them. The DNA for the CDR3 is TGCGCCAGCAGCCAAGAATCGGGGGCAGGTTGGGACACTGAAGCTTTCTTT. Translated: CASSQESGAGWDTEAFF.

The chain carries TRBV11-3 and TRBJ1-4; D possibly corresponds to TRBD1 (5 bases). CDR1 and CDR2 (germline): SGHNT, YENEEA. The CDR3 is 16 residues long. Trimming pared 3 bases from V and 5 bases from J, leaving 16 bases between. CDR3: CASSLGTGRRNEKLFF. DNA of the CDR3: TGTGCCAGCAGCTTGGGAACAGGACGAAGGAATGAAAAACTGTTTTTT. Full variable domain (missing parts from reference TRBV11-3 and TRBJ1-4): EAGVVQSPRYKIIEKKQPVAFWCNPISGHNTLYWYLQNLGQGPELLIRYENEEAVDDSQLPKDRFSAERLKGVDSTLKIQPAELGDSAVYLCASSLGTGRRNEKLFFGSGTQLSVL.

This clone was counted between two and nine times. The chain employs TRBV11-3 and TRBJ1-2; weak D call: TRBD1 (5 bases). The CDR3 length is 15 residues. The V gene's germline CDR1 is SGHNT and CDR2 YENEEA. V was trimmed by 0 bases and J by 0 bases, leaving 8 bases between them. The CDR3 DNA is TGTGCCAGCAGCTTAGACAGGGCAGCTAACTATGGCTACACCTTC. Protein: CASSLDRAANYGYTF.

The chain has TRBV6-8 and TRBJ2-2, with D perhaps TRBD2 (6 bases). Trimming removed 7 bases at V and 6 bases at J, with 15 bases between. This CDR3 has 14 residues. Germline V CDR1 and CDR2: MNHGY, SAAAGT. CDR3 region: CASIRIRRAGELFF. The CDR3 coding sequence is TGTGCCAGCATCAGGATAAGGAGGGCCGGGGAGCTGTTTTTT.

This clone has more than one count but fewer than ten. J is TRBJ2-7 and V is TRBV7-5; TRBD1 reflects the table's D call only, with no check against the DNA. TRBV7-5 is reported as a pseudogene. The CDR3 consists of 14 residues. The CDR3 DNA follows: TGTGCCAGCAGCTTAGTGGGACAGGGACGCGAGCAGTACTTC. It translates to CASSLVGQGREQYF.

J is TRBJ2-1 and V is TRBV12-5, with D tentatively TRBD2 (6 bases). This CDR3 region has 14 residues. Looked up from germline, CDR1 is LGHNT and CDR2 is FRNRAP. This CDR3 is CASLNSGLPNEQFF. CDR3 nucleotides: TGTGCCAGCTTAAATAGCGGCCTTCCCAATGAGCAGTTCTTC. Supplemented by reference TRBV12-5 and TRBJ2-1, the full variable domain reads DARVTQTPRHKVTEMGQEVTMRCQPILGHNTVFWYRQTMMQGLELLAYFRNRAPLDDSGMPKDRFSAEMPDATLATLKIQPSEPRDSAVYFCASLNSGLPNEQFFGPGTRLTVL.

This clone was counted a few times. V usage is TRBV9 and J usage is TRBJ2-3, with D perhaps being TRBD1 or TRBD2 (5 bases each). Trimming left V 0 bases short and J 1 base short, with 9 bases between. This CDR3 comprises 15 residues. Germline V gene lookup returns CDR1 SGDLS and CDR2 YYNGEE. CDR3 amino acids: CASSVVGDGTDTQYF. In DNA form, the CDR3 reads TGTGCCAGCAGCGTAGTGGGGGATGGCACAGATACGCAGTATTTT. The full variable domain, with the rest looked up from reference TRBV9 and TRBJ2-3, is DSGVTQTPKHLITATGQRVTLRCSPRSGDLSVYWYQQSLDQGLQFLIQYYNGEERAKGNILERFSAQQFPDLHSELNLSSLELGDSALYFCASSVVGDGTDTQYFGPGTRLTVL.

The chain employs TRBV19 and TRBJ1-1; D remains unclear. The CDR3 has 13 residues. The V end was cut by 7 bases, the J end by 5 bases, with 14 bases between. The germline CDR1 and CDR2 sequences are LNHDA and SQIVND (reference sequence). The CDR3 nucleotides read TGTGCCAGTACCCACGAGTATAGGACTGAAGCTTTCTTT. Translating it yields CASTHEYRTEAFF.